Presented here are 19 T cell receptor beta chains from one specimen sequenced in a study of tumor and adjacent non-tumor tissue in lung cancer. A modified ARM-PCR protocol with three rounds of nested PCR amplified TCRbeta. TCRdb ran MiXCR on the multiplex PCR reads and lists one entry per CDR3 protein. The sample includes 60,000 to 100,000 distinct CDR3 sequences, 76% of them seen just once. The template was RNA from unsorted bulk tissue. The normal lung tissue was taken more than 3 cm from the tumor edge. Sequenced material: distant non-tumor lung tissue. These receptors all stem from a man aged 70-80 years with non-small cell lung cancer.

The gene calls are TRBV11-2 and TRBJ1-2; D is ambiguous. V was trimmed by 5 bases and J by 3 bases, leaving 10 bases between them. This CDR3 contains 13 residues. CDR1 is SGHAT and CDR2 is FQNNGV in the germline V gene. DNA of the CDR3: TGTGCCAGCAGCCGTGAAGGGTACTATGGCTACACCTTC. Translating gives CASSREGYYGYTF.

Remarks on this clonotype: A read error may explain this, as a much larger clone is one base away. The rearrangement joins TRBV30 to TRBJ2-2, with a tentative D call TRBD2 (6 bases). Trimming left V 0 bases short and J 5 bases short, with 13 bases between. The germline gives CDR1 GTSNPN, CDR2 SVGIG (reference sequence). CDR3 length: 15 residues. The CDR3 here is CAWSVWGGDTGELFF. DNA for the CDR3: TGTGCCTGGAGTGTATGGGGAGGAGATACCGGGGAGCTGTTTTTT.

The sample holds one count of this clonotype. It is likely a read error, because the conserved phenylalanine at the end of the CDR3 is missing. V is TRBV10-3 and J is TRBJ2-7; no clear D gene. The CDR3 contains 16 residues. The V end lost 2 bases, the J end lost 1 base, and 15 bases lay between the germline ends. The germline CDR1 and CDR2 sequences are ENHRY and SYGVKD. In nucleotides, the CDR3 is TGTGCCATCAGTGAGGGTTTAAGGGATTTGTCCTACGAGCAGTACCTC. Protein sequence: CAISEGLRDLSYEQYL.

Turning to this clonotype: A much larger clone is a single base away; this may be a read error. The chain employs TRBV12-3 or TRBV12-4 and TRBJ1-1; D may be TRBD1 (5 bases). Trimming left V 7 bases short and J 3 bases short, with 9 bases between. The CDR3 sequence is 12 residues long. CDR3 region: CASNGGDTEAFF. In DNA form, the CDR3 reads TGTGCCAGCAATGGAGGGGACACTGAAGCTTTCTTT.

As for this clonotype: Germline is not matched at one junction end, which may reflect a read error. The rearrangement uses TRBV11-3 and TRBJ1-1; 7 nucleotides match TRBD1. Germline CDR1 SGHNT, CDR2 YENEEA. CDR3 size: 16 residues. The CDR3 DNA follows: TGTGCCAGCAGCTTCCGGGACAGAACCCTGAACACTGAATCAGTCTTT. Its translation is CASSFRDRTLNTESVF.

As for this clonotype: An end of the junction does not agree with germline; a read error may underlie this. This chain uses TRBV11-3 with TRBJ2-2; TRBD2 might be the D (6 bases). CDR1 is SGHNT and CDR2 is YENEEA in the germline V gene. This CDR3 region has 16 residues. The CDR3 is CVSSRLLARNTGELFF. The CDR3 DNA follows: TGTGTCAGCAGCCGCCTCCTAGCGAGGAACACCGGGGAGCTGTTTTTT.

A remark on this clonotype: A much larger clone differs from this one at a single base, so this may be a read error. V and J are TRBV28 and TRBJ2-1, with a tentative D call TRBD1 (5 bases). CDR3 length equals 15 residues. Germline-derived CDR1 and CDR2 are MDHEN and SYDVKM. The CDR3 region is CTSRVKTETYNEQFF. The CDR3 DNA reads TGTACCAGCAGGGTTAAGACAGAAACCTACAATGAGCAGTTCTTC.

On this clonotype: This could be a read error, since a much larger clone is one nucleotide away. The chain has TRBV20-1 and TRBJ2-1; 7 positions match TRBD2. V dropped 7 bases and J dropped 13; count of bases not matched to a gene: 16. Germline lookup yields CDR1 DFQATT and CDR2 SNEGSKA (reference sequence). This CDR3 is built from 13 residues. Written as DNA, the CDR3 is TGCAGTGTCGTGAAGGGTTCAGGAGCGGGACAGTTCTTC. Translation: CSVVKGSGAGQFF.

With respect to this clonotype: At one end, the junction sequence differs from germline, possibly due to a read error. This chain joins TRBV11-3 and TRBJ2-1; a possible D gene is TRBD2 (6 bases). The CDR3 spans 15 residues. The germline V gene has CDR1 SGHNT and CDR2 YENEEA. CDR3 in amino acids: CVSSIDGGTYNDQFF. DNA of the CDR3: TGTGTCAGCAGCATCGATGGGGGGACCTACAATGATCAGTTCTTC.

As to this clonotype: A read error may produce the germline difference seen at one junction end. The CDR3 coding sequence is TGCGCCAGCAGCCAAGATCCCGGGGGCCAAAACAACGAGCAGTTGTTC. It encodes CASSQDPGGQNNEQLF. The V and J genes are TRBV4-3 and TRBJ2-1, with D perhaps given as TRBD1 or TRBD2 (6 bases each). The CDR3 loop spans 16 amino acids. Germline CDR1 and CDR2: LGHNA and YSLEER.

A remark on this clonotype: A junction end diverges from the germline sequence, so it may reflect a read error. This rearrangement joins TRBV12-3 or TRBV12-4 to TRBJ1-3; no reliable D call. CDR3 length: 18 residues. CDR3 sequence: CANSRPGKGIGSGNTIYF. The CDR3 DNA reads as TGTGCCAACAGTCGTCCCGGGAAAGGGATCGGCTCTGGAAACACTATATATTTT.

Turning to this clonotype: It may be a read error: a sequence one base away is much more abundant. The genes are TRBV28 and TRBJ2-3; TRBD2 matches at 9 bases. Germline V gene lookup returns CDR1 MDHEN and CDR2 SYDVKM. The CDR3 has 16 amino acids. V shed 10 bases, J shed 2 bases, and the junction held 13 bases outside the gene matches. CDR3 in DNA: TGTGCCACCTGGGGTAGCGGGAGCCTTAACACAGATACGCAGTATTTT. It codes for CATWGSGSLNTDTQYF.

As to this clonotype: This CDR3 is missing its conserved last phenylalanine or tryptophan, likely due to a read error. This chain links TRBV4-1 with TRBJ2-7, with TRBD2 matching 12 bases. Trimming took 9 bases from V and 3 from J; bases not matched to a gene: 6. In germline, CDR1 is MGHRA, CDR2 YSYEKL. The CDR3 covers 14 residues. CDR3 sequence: CASSWTSGNYEQYS. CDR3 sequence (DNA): TGCGCCAGTTCCTGGACTAGCGGGAACTACGAGCAGTACTCC.

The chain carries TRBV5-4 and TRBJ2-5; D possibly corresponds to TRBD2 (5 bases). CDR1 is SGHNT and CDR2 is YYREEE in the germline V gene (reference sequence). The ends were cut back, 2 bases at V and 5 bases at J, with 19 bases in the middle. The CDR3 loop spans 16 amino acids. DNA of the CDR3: TGTGCCAGCAGCTTCGGTAGCGAGAGTGTGTGGGAGACCCAGTACTTC. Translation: CASSFGSESVWETQYF.

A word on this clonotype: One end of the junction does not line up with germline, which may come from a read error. The chain's CDR3 is CVSSLFGEYEQYF. The DNA for the CDR3 is TGTGTCAGCAGCTTGTTTGGTGAATACGAGCAGTACTTC. The rearrangement links TRBV11-1 to TRBJ2-7; no clear D. Germline CDR1 is SGHAT and CDR2 is FQDESV (reference sequence). CDR3 length equals 13 residues.

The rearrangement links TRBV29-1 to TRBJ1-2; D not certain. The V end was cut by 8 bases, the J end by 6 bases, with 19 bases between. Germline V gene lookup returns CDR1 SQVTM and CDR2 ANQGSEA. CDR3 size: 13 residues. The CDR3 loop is CSLLLTGAHGYTF. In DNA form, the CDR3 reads TGCAGCCTTCTCCTGACGGGAGCCCATGGCTACACCTTC.

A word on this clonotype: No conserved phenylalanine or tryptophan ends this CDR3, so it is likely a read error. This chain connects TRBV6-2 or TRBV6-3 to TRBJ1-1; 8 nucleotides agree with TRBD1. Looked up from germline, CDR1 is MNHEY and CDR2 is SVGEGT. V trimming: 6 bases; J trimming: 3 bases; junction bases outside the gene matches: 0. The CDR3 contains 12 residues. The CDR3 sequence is CASRDRDTEAFL. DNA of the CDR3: TGTGCCAGCAGGGACAGGGACACTGAAGCTTTCCTT.

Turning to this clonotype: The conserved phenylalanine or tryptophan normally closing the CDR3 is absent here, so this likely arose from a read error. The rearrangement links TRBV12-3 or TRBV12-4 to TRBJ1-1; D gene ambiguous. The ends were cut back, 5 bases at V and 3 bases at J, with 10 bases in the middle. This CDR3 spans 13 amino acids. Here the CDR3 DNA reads TGTGCCAGCAGTGAGGAGCTTTACACTGAAGCTTTCTTA. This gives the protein CASSEELYTEAFL.

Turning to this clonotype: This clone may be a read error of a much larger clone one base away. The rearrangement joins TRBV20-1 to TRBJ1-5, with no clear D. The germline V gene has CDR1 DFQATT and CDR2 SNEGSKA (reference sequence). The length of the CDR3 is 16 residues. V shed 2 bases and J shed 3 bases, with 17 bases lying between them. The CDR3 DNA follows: TGCAGTGCTAGAAACAAGCCGGACTTTCCCAATCAGCCCCAGCATTTT. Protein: CSARNKPDFPNQPQHF.